The rows below give T cell receptor beta chains drawn from one sample of a study of metastatic and nonmetastatic thyroid tumors. TCRdb re-called the PCR reads through MiXCR. The table includes around 20,000 clones, 27% detected once. Sequenced: blood. Receptor source: a female donor with papillary thyroid cancer or a benign thyroid nodule (not recorded which). Some clones in this sample may be carry-over from other donors' samples. CDR3s include the opening cysteine and the closing phenylalanine or tryptophan. D genes are given only for firm matches. Where a row states a size, it is once, few, many or the class of an expanded clone; other rows omit it.

clone_size: many
v_call: TRBV20-1
j_call: TRBJ2-7
d_call: TRBD2
cdr3_aa: CSAKEGAGGRDEQYF
cdr3_nt: TGCAGCGCCAAAGAGGGCGCGGGAGGGCGGGACGAGCAGTACTTC

clone_size: many
v_call: TRBV11-3
j_call: TRBJ1-1
d_call: -
cdr3_aa: CASSVTNTEAFF
cdr3_nt: TGTGCCAGCAGCGTCACGAACACTGAAGCTTTCTTT

clone_size: few
v_call: TRBV6-2/TRBV6-3
j_call: TRBJ2-5
d_call: -
cdr3_aa: CASSLVVQETQYF
cdr3_nt: TGTGCCAGCAGTTTGGTTGTTCAAGAGACCCAGTACTTC

clone_size: medium-sized
v_call: TRBV12-3/TRBV12-4
j_call: TRBJ2-7
d_call: TRBD1
cdr3_aa: CASSSQGGSYEQYF
cdr3_nt: TGTGCCAGCAGTTCACAGGGGGGCTCCTACGAGCAGTACTTC

clone_size: many
v_call: TRBV29-1
j_call: TRBJ2-1
d_call: -
cdr3_aa: CSAGTSLYNEQFF
cdr3_nt: TGCAGCGCCGGAACCTCCCTCTACAATGAGCAGTTCTTC

clone_size: many
v_call: TRBV20-1
j_call: TRBJ2-5
d_call: -
cdr3_aa: CSATGQGPRTSTAQETQYF
cdr3_nt: TGCAGTGCTACAGGACAGGGGCCAAGGACTAGCACCGCCCAAGAGACCCAGTACTTC

clone_size: -
v_call: TRBV20-1
j_call: TRBJ2-3
d_call: -
cdr3_aa: CSARDRRAVGTDTQYF
cdr3_nt: TGCAGTGCTAGAGATCGGCGAGCCGTAGGCACAGATACGCAGTATTTT

clone_size: -
v_call: TRBV20-1
j_call: TRBJ1-2
d_call: -
cdr3_aa: CSAMATVAYTF
cdr3_nt: TGCAGTGCTATGGCGACAGTGGCCTACACCTTC

clone_size: -
v_call: TRBV12-3/TRBV12-4
j_call: TRBJ2-7
d_call: -
cdr3_aa: CASSFLSMGEQYF
cdr3_nt: TGTGCCAGCAGTTTTCTTAGCATGGGAGAGCAGTACTTC

clone_size: many
v_call: TRBV20-1
j_call: TRBJ1-3
d_call: TRBD1
cdr3_aa: CSAYWTGRGAGNTIYF
cdr3_nt: TGCAGTGCTTACTGGACAGGGAGAGGTGCGGGAAACACCATATATTTT

clone_size: -
v_call: TRBV4-2
j_call: TRBJ2-7
d_call: TRBD2
cdr3_aa: CASSQEGLADSYEQYF
cdr3_nt: TGTGCCAGCAGCCAAGAGGGACTAGCGGACTCCTACGAGCAGTACTTC

clone_size: medium-sized
v_call: TRBV27
j_call: TRBJ1-1
d_call: TRBD1
cdr3_aa: CECRGRGNTEAFF
cdr3_nt: TGCGAGTGCAGGGGGCGGGGGAACACTGAAGCTTTCTTT

clone_size: medium-sized
v_call: TRBV6-5
j_call: TRBJ1-1
d_call: -
cdr3_aa: CASSYTQGGNTEAFF
cdr3_nt: TGTGCCAGCAGTTACACACAGGGTGGTAACACTGAAGCTTTCTTT

clone_size: many
v_call: TRBV7-9
j_call: TRBJ2-3
d_call: TRBD1
cdr3_aa: CASSLGQGNTDTQYF
cdr3_nt: TGTGCCAGCAGCTTAGGACAGGGGAACACAGATACGCAGTATTTT

clone_size: medium-sized
v_call: TRBV10-3
j_call: TRBJ2-1
d_call: -
cdr3_aa: CAISLGEDNEQFF
cdr3_nt: TGTGCCATCAGTTTGGGAGAGGACAATGAGCAGTTCTTC

clone_size: many
v_call: TRBV20-1
j_call: TRBJ1-1
d_call: -
cdr3_aa: CSASLSGNTEAFF
cdr3_nt: TGCAGTGCTAGCCTGTCCGGGAACACTGAAGCTTTCTTT

clone_size: -
v_call: TRBV30
j_call: TRBJ2-1
d_call: -
cdr3_aa: CAWSVSAGYNEQFF
cdr3_nt: TGTGCCTGGAGTGTGTCGGCCGGATACAATGAGCAGTTCTTC

clone_size: -
v_call: TRBV12-3/TRBV12-4
j_call: TRBJ1-2
d_call: TRBD1
cdr3_aa: CASIWEGQCVYTF
cdr3_nt: TGTGCCAGCATCTGGGAGGGACAGTGTGTCTACACCTTC

clone_size: many
v_call: TRBV19
j_call: TRBJ2-5
d_call: -
cdr3_aa: CASSPDSSLGETQYF
cdr3_nt: TGTGCCAGTAGTCCCGACAGTTCCCTCGGGGAGACCCAGTACTTC

clone_size: few
v_call: TRBV6-1
j_call: TRBJ2-3
d_call: TRBD1
cdr3_aa: CASTFLGQSTDTQYF
cdr3_nt: TGTGCCAGCACCTTTCTGGGACAGAGCACAGATACGCAGTATTTT

clone_size: many
v_call: TRBV10-3
j_call: TRBJ1-6
d_call: -
cdr3_aa: CAISIGTDNSPLHF
cdr3_nt: TGTGCCATCAGTATTGGGACGGACAATTCACCCCTCCACTTT

clone_size: medium-sized
v_call: TRBV24-1
j_call: TRBJ1-2
d_call: TRBD1
cdr3_aa: CATSDLRQGGNYGYTF
cdr3_nt: TGTGCCACCAGTGATTTAAGACAGGGCGGAAACTATGGCTACACCTTC

clone_size: -
v_call: TRBV28
j_call: TRBJ2-1
d_call: -
cdr3_aa: CASSLARRVSYNEQFF
cdr3_nt: TGTGCCAGCAGTTTAGCCCGGAGGGTCTCCTACAATGAGCAGTTCTTC

clone_size: medium-sized
v_call: TRBV6-4
j_call: TRBJ2-3
d_call: -
cdr3_aa: CASSEGTATDTQYF
cdr3_nt: TGTGCCAGCAGTGAAGGGACGGCCACAGATACGCAGTATTTT

clone_size: -
v_call: TRBV12-3/TRBV12-4
j_call: TRBJ1-6
d_call: -
cdr3_aa: CASSRASNSPLHF
cdr3_nt: TGTGCCAGCTCCAGGGCGTCTAATTCACCCCTCCACTTT

clone_size: -
v_call: TRBV6-5
j_call: TRBJ2-5
d_call: -
cdr3_aa: CASGYLMAEHRVTQETQYF
cdr3_nt: TGTGCCAGCGGTTACCTGATGGCCGAACACAGGGTGACCCAAGAGACCCAGTACTTC

clone_size: few
v_call: TRBV14
j_call: TRBJ2-3
d_call: -
cdr3_aa: CAISQDRSADTHYF
cdr3_nt: TGTGCCATCAGCCAAGATAGGAGTGCAGATACGCACTATTTT

clone_size: -
v_call: TRBV6-2/TRBV6-3
j_call: TRBJ2-2
d_call: -
cdr3_aa: CASSTGFTGELFF
cdr3_nt: TGTGCCAGCAGTACAGGGTTCACCGGGGAGCTGTTTTTT

clone_size: -
v_call: TRBV6-1
j_call: TRBJ1-4
d_call: -
cdr3_aa: CASSDQYPGAMFF
cdr3_nt: TGTGCCAGCAGTGATCAATATCCAGGGGCTATGTTTTTT

clone_size: few
v_call: TRBV19
j_call: TRBJ2-1
d_call: -
cdr3_aa: CASRPTRNSYNEQFF
cdr3_nt: TGTGCCAGTAGACCCACACGAAACTCCTACAATGAGCAGTTCTTC